This TCR beta chain was profiled in a study of cytomegalovirus exposure and HLA in healthy donors. In the study overall: Researchers previously reported finding about 110 million unique TCR beta sequences from approximately 200 million T cells.

Germline assignment: CDR1 SGHDT and CDR2 YYEEEE. The CDR3 contains 12 residues. V was clipped by 4 bases and J by 3 bases, with 8 bases between them. This clone has more than one count but fewer than ten. The study ran its PCR with 60 Vbeta and 13 Jbeta primers. Authors' data handling: It was a later analysis that counted tens of millions of unique TCR beta chains, of which around 11 million were shared. Clones were sequenced by immunoSEQ multiplex PCR, and TCRdb holds only the in-frame ones, with some missing. V and J calls and clone size are those listed in that table; D and trimming were worked out from the DNA. The sample lists more than 200,000 clones, roughly 79% occurring once.

Sequencing was performed on PBMCs. The chain uses TRBV5-6 and TRBJ2-7, with D hard to call. The receptor's source is a male donor in good health and CMV-seronegative. The CDR3: CASSNGGYEQYF. For the CDR3, the DNA is TGTGCCAGCAGCAACGGCGGCTACGAGCAGTACTTC.